This TCR beta chain stems from a study of shared clonotypes between healthy human individuals. General study points: Estimated clonotype richness was generally higher in naive than memory subsets.

Per the germline V gene, CDR1 is SGHRS and CDR2 is YFSETQ. The CDR3 covers 14 residues. The V gene end was trimmed by 4 bases and the J gene end by 3 bases; junction bases not matched to a gene: 6. Genomic DNA of each subset was evenly split across several immunoSEQ plates. Clones were read by immunoSEQ multiplex PCR, and TCRdb kept only the in-frame ones, dropping some. The table includes 780,000 or so clones, roughly 72% detected once. Those who donated, Caucasian adults without exception, all lived in Nashville, Tennessee. Regarding this clone: The antigen is not known.

The sequence derives from a woman younger than 45 in good health. This sequence joins TRBV5-1 and TRBJ2-7; 8 nucleotides align to TRBD1. Sequencing used memory CD4+ T cells sorted from blood. The sample's subset: CD45RA-negative fraction. The CDR3 DNA sequence: TGCGCCAGCAGCCCCGGGACAGGCAACTACGAGCAGTACTTC. Translated, it gives CASSPGTGNYEQYF.